Sequencing of this TCR beta chain was carried out in a study of blood T cell repertoires in COVID-19. Clones were read by immunoSEQ multiplex PCR, and TCRdb kept only the in-frame ones, dropping some. Of fewer than 350,000 clones in the sample, roughly 90% were seen once. This CDR3 comprises 15 residues. Germline V lookup: CDR1 SNHLY, CDR2 FYNNEI. V lost 3 bases and J 4 bases, leaving 12 bases between the germline ends. V is TRBV2 and J is TRBJ1-4; possibly TRBD1 for D (5 bases). The sequence came from a woman between 40 and 55 years old who had recovered from COVID-19. The sample was PBMCs or T cells enriched from blood (not recorded which). CDR3 DNA: TGTGCCAGCAGTGATCCCGCAGGGATTAATGAAAAACTGTTTTTT. It encodes CASSDPAGINEKLFF.